These T cell receptor beta chains were read from a single sample in a study of T cell responses to AZD1222 COVID-19 vaccine. Assay used: immunoSEQ multiplex PCR; TCRdb lists only in-frame clones, some missing. The table lists 100,000 to 150,000 clones, 92% of them singletons. The specimen was peripheral blood, collected 28 days after the second AZD1222 dose. These receptors were taken from an adult who received the AZD1222 COVID-19 vaccine. Each CDR3 is given with its conserved first and last residue. The order of the fields is clone size, J gene, D gene, V gene, CDR3 DNA, CDR3 protein. D genes are given only for firm matches. Size tells how often a clone was seen (once, few, many) or the class of an expanded clone, and some rows leave it out.

size: -
J: TRBJ1-2
D: TRBD1
V: TRBV7-9
DNA: TGTGCCAGCAGCTTAGCAGGGACAGAATATTTGAACTATGGCTACACCTTC
CDR3: CASSLAGTEYLNYGYTF

size: -
J: TRBJ1-1
D: -
V: TRBV18
DNA: TGTGCCAGCTCTACGTTAGGGGAGAACACTGAAGCTTTCTTT
CDR3: CASSTLGENTEAFF

size: -
J: TRBJ1-5
D: -
V: TRBV12-3/TRBV12-4
DNA: TGTGCCAGCAGTTTCGCAGGGGATCAGCCCCAGCATTTT
CDR3: CASSFAGDQPQHF

size: -
J: TRBJ2-7
D: -
V: TRBV2
DNA: TGTGCCAGCCTACGGCGAGTGTATTACTCCTACGAGCAGTACTTC
CDR3: CASLRRVYYSYEQYF

size: -
J: TRBJ1-3
D: -
V: TRBV7-2
DNA: TGTGCCAGCAGCCCTGGGAGGGGTCGAAACACCATATATTTT
CDR3: CASSPGRGRNTIYF

size: once
J: TRBJ2-1
D: -
V: TRBV15
DNA: TGTGCCACCAGCAGAGATCCCCCGGGACGGGATTACAATGAGCAGTTCTTC
CDR3: CATSRDPPGRDYNEQFF

size: -
J: TRBJ2-3
D: TRBD2
V: TRBV2
DNA: TGTGCCAGCAGTTTGACTAGCGGCACAGATACGCAGTATTTT
CDR3: CASSLTSGTDTQYF

size: once
J: TRBJ2-1
D: -
V: TRBV2
DNA: TGTGCCAGCAGTGCCGACAGAAGCTCCTACAATGAGCAGTTCTTC
CDR3: CASSADRSSYNEQFF

size: -
J: TRBJ1-1
D: -
V: TRBV28
DNA: TGTGCCAGCAGTTTAGATCGTGAAGGGAGACAAGCTTTCTTT
CDR3: CASSLDREGRQAFF

size: -
J: TRBJ1-4
D: TRBD1
V: TRBV5-1
DNA: TGCGCCAGCAGCCCGGGGGGACAGGGTGGGCGCAGCCAAAAACTGTTTTTT
CDR3: CASSPGGQGGRSQKLFF

size: -
J: TRBJ2-7
D: TRBD2
V: TRBV11-3
DNA: TGTGCCAGCAGCTCCCTGGGCCTAGCGGAGCCCTACGAGCAGTACTTC
CDR3: CASSSLGLAEPYEQYF

size: -
J: TRBJ1-3
D: TRBD1
V: TRBV5-4
DNA: TGTGCCAGCAGCAGGGACAGGGGGCGTGGAAACACCATATATTTT
CDR3: CASSRDRGRGNTIYF

size: once
J: TRBJ2-1
D: -
V: TRBV6-5
DNA: TGTGCCAGCAGAGGATCGGGGGAGCAGTTCTTC
CDR3: CASRGSGEQFF

size: -
J: TRBJ1-4
D: -
V: TRBV3-1/TRBV3-2
DNA: TGTGCCAGCAGCCAACTTCCGGAAACGAGGGTTTGGGAAAAACTGTTTTTT
CDR3: CASSQLPETRVWEKLFF

size: -
J: TRBJ1-3
D: TRBD1
V: TRBV7-6
DNA: TGTGCCAGCAGCTTAGTGGGACAGGCTGGAAACACCATATATTTT
CDR3: CASSLVGQAGNTIYF

size: -
J: TRBJ1-5
D: -
V: TRBV19
DNA: TGTGCCAGTAGTATCTGGGGGCCAGGTCAGCCCCAGCATTTT
CDR3: CASSIWGPGQPQHF

size: -
J: TRBJ2-7
D: -
V: TRBV11-2
DNA: TGTGCCAGCCGAGGGGATATCTACGAGCAGTACTTC
CDR3: CASRGDIYEQYF

size: -
J: TRBJ1-6
D: TRBD1
V: TRBV7-9
DNA: TGTGCCAGCAGCTTAGATGAGGGGGCGAATTCACCCCTCCACTTT
CDR3: CASSLDEGANSPLHF

size: -
J: TRBJ1-2
D: -
V: TRBV4-1
DNA: TGCGCCAGCAGCCAGTCTCTAAATCGCTATGGCTACACCTTC
CDR3: CASSQSLNRYGYTF

size: -
J: TRBJ2-5
D: -
V: TRBV4-1
DNA: TGCGCCAGCAGCCAAGATTGGCAGGGGTTGGAAGAGACCCAGTACTTC
CDR3: CASSQDWQGLEETQYF

size: -
J: TRBJ1-5
D: TRBD1
V: TRBV6-1
DNA: TGTGCCAGCAGTGACGGACAGGGGCGCAATCAGCCCCAGCATTTT
CDR3: CASSDGQGRNQPQHF

size: once
J: TRBJ2-3
D: TRBD2
V: TRBV9
DNA: TGTGCCAGCAGCGTAGATCTAGCGGGCCTCACAGATACGCAGTATTTT
CDR3: CASSVDLAGLTDTQYF

size: -
J: TRBJ1-2
D: -
V: TRBV20-1
DNA: TGCAGTTTTAGTGATGTTGGAGGCTACACCTTC
CDR3: CSFSDVGGYTF

size: -
J: TRBJ2-7
D: TRBD1
V: TRBV18
DNA: TGTGCCAGCTCACAAACAGGGGATGTAGGGTACGAGCAGTACTTC
CDR3: CASSQTGDVGYEQYF

size: -
J: TRBJ1-5
D: TRBD1
V: TRBV13
DNA: TGTGCCAGCAGCCTCCGACAGGGGGTTAGCAATCAGCCCCAGCATTTT
CDR3: CASSLRQGVSNQPQHF

size: -
J: TRBJ2-7
D: -
V: TRBV11-1
DNA: TGTGCAAGCAGCAATAGGGAATCCTACGAGCAGTACTTC
CDR3: CASSNRESYEQYF

size: -
J: TRBJ2-7
D: -
V: TRBV25-1
DNA: TGTGCCAGCAGTGAGGCCACCCCGAGCTCCTACGAGCAGTACTTC
CDR3: CASSEATPSSYEQYF

size: -
J: TRBJ2-4
D: -
V: TRBV27
DNA: TGTGCCAGCAGTTTGACAGGGAGGCAGATCGAGTACTTC
CDR3: CASSLTGRQIEYF

size: -
J: TRBJ2-4
D: TRBD2
V: TRBV5-1
DNA: TGCGCCAGCAGCTTGGGACTAGCGGGAGCCAAAAACATTCAGTACTTC
CDR3: CASSLGLAGAKNIQYF

size: -
J: TRBJ2-5
D: -
V: TRBV6-5
DNA: TGTGCCAGCAGTAATCAAAAATACGTCCAAGAGACCCAGTACTTC
CDR3: CASSNQKYVQETQYF

size: -
J: TRBJ2-2
D: -
V: TRBV6-2/TRBV6-3
DNA: TGTGCCAGCGGATACTCCGGAGGCGGGGAGCTGTTTTTT
CDR3: CASGYSGGGELFF

size: -
J: TRBJ1-2
D: -
V: TRBV27
DNA: TGTGCCAGCAGCCCCTCCGGATTCGGGGGCTATGGCTACACCTTC
CDR3: CASSPSGFGGYGYTF